The 25 T cell receptor beta chains in this list originate from one sample, sequenced in a study of blood T cell repertoires in COVID-19. TCRdb's table, derived via immunoSEQ multiplex PCR, lists solely in-frame clones and lacks some. The sample has some 200,000 clones, approximately 89% seen once. The sequencing input was peripheral blood. The receptor source for this set is a woman aged 40 to 50 with acute or convalescent COVID-19.

The chain uses TRBV19 and TRBJ1-6, with 7 bases aligning to TRBD1. Germline lookup yields CDR1 LNHDA and CDR2 SQIVND (reference sequence). The CDR3 is made up of 20 amino acids. J gave up 0 bases and V 3 bases, and 14 bases lay outside the gene matches. Here the CDR3 DNA reads TGTGCCAGTAGTATGTTTGAGGGCTTGGACAGGCGCTCCTATAATTCACCCCTCCACTTT. It codes for CASSMFEGLDRRSYNSPLHF.

This clone occurred once. The CDR3 DNA is TGTGCCCTCTATAAATCTGGAAACACCATATATTTT. It is translated as CALYKSGNTIYF. The rearrangement uses TRBV2 and TRBJ1-3, with no clear D. CDR3 length equals 12 residues. The germline V gene encodes CDR1 SNHLY and CDR2 FYNNEI. Trimming pared 11 bases from V and 1 base from J, leaving 9 bases between.

This chain links TRBV6-5 with TRBJ2-2, with 9 nucleotides matching TRBD1. After removal of 6 bases from V and 0 bases from J, the junction contained 2 bases not matched to a gene. The CDR3 contains 15 residues. Germline-derived CDR1 and CDR2 are MNHEY and SVGAGI. CDR3 protein: CASSWTGANTGELFF. The CDR3 DNA is TGTGCCAGCAGCTGGACAGGGGCGAACACCGGGGAGCTGTTTTTT.

This chain uses TRBV7-8 with TRBJ1-5; D is perhaps TRBD1 (5 bases). Per the germline V gene, CDR1 is SGHVS and CDR2 is FQNEAQ. The CDR3 consists of 15 residues. Trimming shortened V by 5 bases and J by 5 bases, and 16 bases separated the two germline ends. CDR3 in DNA: TGTGCCAGCAGCCTTAGATGGCAGGGCGATCAGCCCCAGCATTTT. Protein sequence: CASSLRWQGDQPQHF.

This chain joins TRBV27 and TRBJ2-3; D is possibly TRBD2 (5 bases). Between the trimmed V and J ends, which lost 9 bases and 10 bases, there was a span of 17 bases. This CDR3 is built from 12 residues. CDR1 MNHEY and CDR2 SMNVEV come from the germline V gene (reference sequence). The CDR3 DNA reads TGTGCCAGGGTCATCCGGGGAGTGTCGCAGTATTTT. Amino acids: CARVIRGVSQYF.

This rearrangement joins TRBV21-1 to TRBJ1-5; the table's D call of TRBD1 was not tested on the DNA. TRBV21-1 is annotated as a pseudogene. The CDR3 runs to 15 residues. Here the CDR3 DNA reads TGTGCCAGCAGCATCACCCAGGGGAGCAATCAGCCCCAGCATTTT. Residues: CASSITQGSNQPQHF.

V usage is TRBV11-2 and J usage is TRBJ1-2; 11 bases agree with TRBD1. The V gene end was trimmed by 5 bases and the J gene end by 8 bases; junction bases not matched to a gene: 13. The CDR3 covers 16 residues. Germline-derived CDR1 and CDR2 are SGHAT and FQNNGV. The CDR3 spells CASSPSAGQGARGYTF. In DNA, the CDR3 is TGTGCCAGCAGCCCCTCCGCCGGACAGGGGGCGCGGGGCTACACCTTC.

There are a few counts of this clone. The CDR3 DNA reads TGTGCCAGCAGCGCACAGGGGAGTGGCTACACCTTC. This translates into CASSAQGSGYTF. The J gene is TRBJ1-2, the V gene TRBV7-3, with 7 positions matching TRBD1. With 5 bases clipped from V and 7 bases from J, the junction kept 4 bases outside the gene matches. CDR3 size: 12 residues. Germline V CDR1 and CDR2: SGHTA, FQGTGA.

The chain is built from TRBV13 and TRBJ1-1, with D possibly being TRBD1 (5 bases). V dropped 1 base and J dropped 5 bases, with 11 bases sitting between them. The CDR3 is 14 amino acids. Germline CDR1 reads PRHDT; CDR2 reads FYEKMQ (reference sequence). In DNA, the CDR3 is TGTGCCAGCAGCTTAGAGGCAGGGTTGACTGAAGCTTTCTTT. Translated: CASSLEAGLTEAFF.

The rearrangement uses TRBV18 and TRBJ2-4; 10 bases fit TRBD1. The CDR3 consists of 15 residues. V shed 1 base and J 4 bases; nucleotides not matched to a gene: 1. From germline, CDR1 is KGHSH and CDR2 LQKENI. The CDR3 reads CASSPQGQGKNIQYF. The CDR3 coding sequence is TGTGCCAGCTCACCACAGGGACAGGGGAAAAACATTCAGTACTTC. Variable domain in full (rest from reference TRBV18 and TRBJ2-4): NAGVMQNPRHLVRRRGQEARLRCSPMKGHSHVYWYRQLPEEGLKFMVYLQKENIIDESGMPKERFSAEFPKEGPSILRIQQVVRGDSAAYFCASSPQGQGKNIQYFGAGTRLSVL.

J is TRBJ1-2 and V is TRBV4-1; no firm D call. The CDR3 is 17 residues long. V gave up 0 bases and J gave up 0 bases, with 14 bases separating them. Germline loops: CDR1 MGHRA, CDR2 YSYEKL. The CDR3 is CASSQDRIGRTNYGYTF. CDR3 coding DNA: TGCGCCAGCAGCCAAGATCGAATAGGGAGGACTAACTATGGCTACACCTTC.

The genes are TRBV12-3 or TRBV12-4 and TRBJ1-2, with D unclear. CDR3 size: 12 residues. Trimming removed 3 bases at V and 10 bases at J, with 12 bases between. This chain's CDR3 is CASSLRPFVYTF. The CDR3 DNA reads as TGTGCCAGCAGTTTGAGGCCGTTCGTCTACACCTTC.

V usage is TRBV19 and J usage is TRBJ1-3; D not resolved. Trimming stripped 0 bases from V and 2 bases from J, with 8 bases between. This CDR3 spans 15 amino acids. Looked up from germline, CDR1 is LNHDA and CDR2 is SQIVND (reference sequence). CDR3 region: CASSIDGTAGNTIYF. In DNA form, the CDR3 reads TGTGCCAGTAGTATAGATGGTACGGCTGGAAACACCATATATTTT.

In this sample, this clone turned up many times. V usage is TRBV4-1 and J usage is TRBJ1-6; the D gene is possibly TRBD1 (6 bases). CDR1 is MGHRA and CDR2 is YSYEKL in the germline V gene. Trimming stripped 1 base from V and 7 bases from J, with 14 bases between. This CDR3 spans 16 amino acids. The CDR3 coding sequence is TGCGCCAGCAGCCAAGTAACTGACAGGAGCAATTCACCCCTCCACTTT. Translation gives CASSQVTDRSNSPLHF.

The chain is built from TRBV9 and TRBJ2-6; the match to TRBD2 covers 12 bases. V lost 4 bases to trimming and J lost 0 bases; unmatched junction nucleotides: 8. Germline lookup yields CDR1 SGDLS and CDR2 YYNGEE. The CDR3 has 19 amino acids. The CDR3 coding sequence is TGTGCCAGCAGCCCACGGACTAGCGGGGCTCTCTCTGGGGCCAACGTCCTGACTTTC. Translating it yields CASSPRTSGALSGANVLTF.

The chain uses TRBV7-9 and TRBJ2-7; 8 nucleotides align to TRBD2. Per the germline V gene, CDR1 is SEHNR and CDR2 is FQNEAQ (reference sequence). CDR3 length equals 15 residues. After removal of 2 bases from V and 3 bases from J, the junction contained 6 bases not matched to a gene. The CDR3 spells CASSLSLAGGYEQYV. For the CDR3, the DNA is TGTGCCAGCAGCTTATCATTGGCGGGGGGCTACGAGCAGTACGTC.

The V call is TRBV14, the J call TRBJ2-5; 9 bases fit TRBD1. J was trimmed by 3 bases and V by 5 bases; bases with no gene match: 4. Per the germline V gene, CDR1 is SGHDN and CDR2 is FVKESK. This CDR3 is 14 amino acids long. This CDR3 is CASSFWTGEETQYF. As DNA, the CDR3 is TGTGCCAGCAGCTTCTGGACAGGGGAAGAGACCCAGTACTTC. The full variable domain, completed using reference TRBV14 and TRBJ2-5, is EAGVTQFPSHSVIEKGQTVTLRCDPISGHDNLYWYRRVMGKEIKFLLHFVKESKQDESGMPNNRFLAERTGGTYSTLKVQPAELEDSGVYFCASSFWTGEETQYFGPGTRLLVL.

The chain uses TRBV27 and TRBJ1-1; no clear D gene. This CDR3 has 13 amino acids. Germline V gene data show CDR1 as MNHEY and CDR2 as SMNVEV (reference sequence). Between the trimmed V and J ends, which lost 4 bases and 8 bases, there was a span of 14 bases. The CDR3 nucleotides read TGTGCCAGCAGTTACGCAGAAACCGCCGAAGCTTTCTTT. It translates to CASSYAETAEAFF.

The chain combines TRBV7-6 with TRBJ2-3; 11 nucleotides match TRBD2. V shed 5 bases, J shed 2 bases, and the junction held 6 bases outside the gene matches. The CDR3 is 16 amino acids. CDR1 and CDR2 (germline): SGHVS, FNYEAQ. The CDR3 spells CASSAIAGGTTDTQYF. In DNA form, the CDR3 reads TGTGCCAGCAGCGCAATAGCGGGGGGGACCACAGATACGCAGTATTTT.

This chain uses TRBV18 with TRBJ1-1, with TRBD1 identical over 10 bases. Germline V gene sequence: CDR1 KGHSH, CDR2 LQKENI. The CDR3 extends over 16 amino acids. The ends lost 1 base at V and 5 bases at J; junction bases unmatched: 7. CDR3 DNA: TGTGCCAGCTCACCACGGGACAGGGGATCGCGGACTGAAGCTTTCTTT. Translating gives CASSPRDRGSRTEAFF.

As concerns this clone: This sample includes further DNA sequences coding for the same CDR3. The chain couples TRBV27 to TRBJ2-1; D gene uncertain. Germline V gives CDR1 MNHEY, CDR2 SMNVEV (reference sequence). The CDR3 totals 11 residues. V was cut by 3 bases and J by 5 bases, with 2 bases left in between. This CDR3 is CASSFNNEQFF. CDR3 nucleotide sequence: TGTGCCAGCAGTTTCAACAATGAGCAGTTCTTC.

The chain uses TRBV5-1 and TRBJ2-4; D uncertain. The CDR3 consists of 12 residues. From germline, CDR1 is SGHRS and CDR2 YFSETQ. V shed 4 bases and J shed 5 bases, with 7 bases lying between them. DNA of the CDR3: TGCGCCAGCAGCAGCAGCGAAAACATTCAGTACTTC. It translates to CASSSSENIQYF.

This chain connects TRBV18 to TRBJ1-1; D remains ambiguous. The ends were cut back, 6 bases at V and 1 base at J, with 12 bases in the middle. The CDR3 length is 14 residues. CDR1 KGHSH and CDR2 LQKENI come from the germline V gene. The CDR3 nucleotides are TGTGCCAGCTCTCACAGTAATTCGAACACTGAAGCTTTCTTT. Translation: CASSHSNSNTEAFF.

The chain employs TRBV7-9 and TRBJ1-4; TRBD1 aligns across 10 bases. V lost 8 bases and J lost 7; bases outside the gene matches: 10. CDR3 length equals 15 residues. Germline V gene sequence: CDR1 SEHNR, CDR2 FQNEAQ (reference sequence). CDR3 sequence: CASCRDRGLGEKLFF. The DNA of the CDR3 is TGTGCCAGCTGCCGGGACAGGGGTTTGGGTGAAAAACTGTTTTTT.

This sequence joins TRBV29-1 and TRBJ2-7; D is unresolved. V lost 1 base to trimming and J lost 4 bases, with 5 bases between them. CDR3 length equals 11 residues. Germline V gives CDR1 SQVTM, CDR2 ANQGSEA. The CDR3, as DNA: TGCAGCGTTGAAGGGCGGTACGAGCAGTACGTC. This encodes CSVEGRYEQYV.